This passage covers 5 T cell receptor beta chains from one sample sequenced in a study of T cell responses to AZD1222 COVID-19 vaccine (dated by TCRdb to about 2021). Libraries were made using the immunoSEQ multiplex PCR assay. The immuneACCESS repertoire file appears here via TCRdb, limited to in-frame rearrangements. These files lack a portion of the clones; in checked studies, under half of the deficit traces to unresolved V genes, and the cause of the others is not known. The sample includes about 81,000 clones, with approximately 83% observed a single time. Approximately 3.6% of the sample is held by the ten biggest clonotypes. This sample's time point label indicates: about 28 days (+/-7) after the second vaccine dose. The material was peripheral blood, obtained 28 days after the second AZD1222 dose. All receptors derive from an adult who received the AZD1222 COVID-19 vaccine.

This sequence joins TRBV10-2 and TRBJ1-5; weak D call: TRBD1 (5 bases). Germline V gene sequence: CDR1 WSHSY, CDR2 SAAADI. The CDR3 consists of 14 residues. Trimming left V 6 bases short and J 0 bases short, with 9 bases between. CDR3 DNA: TGCGCCAGCAGGGGGACGGATAGCAATCAGCCCCAGCATTTT. This sequence encodes CASRGTDSNQPQHF.

The chain couples TRBV9 to TRBJ2-5; a weak D match, TRBD1 (6 bases). Trimming shortened V by 0 bases and J by 2 bases, and 14 bases separated the two germline ends. CDR3 size: 16 residues. CDR1 is SGDLS, CDR2 YYNGEE, per germline. This chain's CDR3 is CASSVGAGTPQETQYF. CDR3 nucleotide sequence: TGTGCCAGCAGCGTAGGTGCCGGGACACCTCAAGAGACCCAGTACTTC.

CDR3 amino acids: CASVLYSNQPQHF. The CDR3 DNA reads as TGTGCCAGCGTATTATATAGCAATCAGCCCCAGCATTTT. This chain joins TRBV28 and TRBJ1-5, with D unclear. V lost 8 bases, J lost 0 bases, and 8 bases lay in between. The CDR3 has 13 residues. Germline-derived CDR1 and CDR2 are MDHEN and SYDVKM.

The J gene is TRBJ1-4, the V gene TRBV19; perhaps TRBD1 as D (5 bases). V was cut by 6 bases and J by 2 bases, with 22 bases left in between. Germline V CDR1 and CDR2: LNHDA, SQIVND (reference sequence). The CDR3 is made up of 18 amino acids. For the CDR3, the DNA is TGTGCCAGTAGGAAGAGACATCGGCAGGAGGGGACTAATGAAAAACTGTTTTTT. Translating gives CASRKRHRQEGTNEKLFF.

This clone has a single count. The chain links TRBV29-1 to TRBJ2-3; either TRBD1 or TRBD2 may supply D (5 bases each). This CDR3 comprises 13 residues. Germline lookup yields CDR1 SQVTM and CDR2 ANQGSEA. V was clipped by 3 bases and J by 0 bases, with 7 bases between them. The CDR3 DNA reads as TGCAGCGTTGAGTGGGGGAGCACAGATACGCAGTATTTT. This sequence encodes CSVEWGSTDTQYF.